The clone carrying this T cell receptor beta chain appeared once. Its antigen is not identified. Method: immunoSEQ multiplex PCR; TCRdb's copy keeps in-frame clones and lacks some. The table shows 2 million to 2.5 million clones, with approximately 95% occurring only once. The length of the CDR3 is 14 residues. Germline CDR1 is SQVTM and CDR2 is ANQGSEA. V trimming: 5 bases; J trimming: 9 bases; junction bases outside the gene matches: 11. This sample stems from a study of shared clonotypes between healthy human individuals. Study-wide context: Per-donor plates numbered three CD4 naive, three CD4 memory, two CD8 naive and one CD8 memory.

Broader study findings: Sorted-subset samples were not fully sequenced, rarefaction indicated.

This sequence was found in a man aged 18 to 30 in good health. This rearrangement joins TRBV29-1 to TRBJ2-2, with TRBD1 identical over 8 bases. The specimen sequenced was naive CD4+ T cells sorted from blood. Subset: CD45RA+ positively selected. CDR3 residues: CSVMDRDAPRELFF. CDR3 DNA sequence: TGCAGCGTTATGGACAGGGATGCCCCCAGGGAGCTGTTTTTT.